This section outlines one T cell receptor (beta chain) sequence together with its context. Antigen specificity is unknown. These data are taken from a study of post-analysis software for immune sequencing data. In the study overall: Both relapsing-remitting and secondary progressive multiple sclerosis featured among the disease courses, as did progressive-relapsing multiple sclerosis.

Regarding the study as a whole: Batch-mates among the samples co-clustered strongly by F measure. Controls showed lower frequencies than patients for roughly five TRBV segments, and TRBV5-6, TRBV5-1 and TRBV20-1 were among these. Multiple sclerosis patients had significantly lower normalized Chao1 diversity than controls.

Germline CDR1 is DFQATT and CDR2 is SNEGSKA (reference sequence). The CDR3 is made up of 16 amino acids. V shed 6 bases, J shed 7 bases, and the junction held 11 bases outside the gene matches. Researchers reported that TCR beta cDNA libraries carried unique molecular identifiers. TCRdb re-derived calls from the PCR reads in MiXCR, one entry per CDR3 protein. The table shows some 890,000 distinct CDR3 sequences, with 53% occurring only once. The specimen was blood. This chain uses TRBV20-1 with TRBJ2-2; 13 bases line up with TRBD2. The receptor comes from a girl aged 10 to 17 with multiple sclerosis. The CDR3 loop is CSAQPPGTSGVGELFF. In nucleotides, the CDR3 is TGCAGTGCCCAGCCCCCCGGGACTAGCGGGGTCGGGGAGCTGTTTTTT.